The rows below give T cell receptor beta chains drawn from one sample of a study of blood T cell repertoires in COVID-19. TCRdb keeps only in-frame clones here, not all; method: immunoSEQ multiplex PCR. The data show more than 85,000 clones, around 80% seen once. The sequenced sample was peripheral blood. These receptors all come from a man in his sixties with active or convalescent COVID-19. Both conserved end residues are part of each CDR3. Each record gives: clone size, J gene, D gene, V gene, CDR3 DNA, CDR3 protein. The D gene is left open where the match is weak. Clone size is stated in some rows and not others, as once, few, many or a class when expanded.

. | TRBJ2-6 | . | TRBV11-3 | TGTGCCAGCAGCTTTCTGTCTGGGGCCAACGTCCTGACTTTC | CASSFLSGANVLTF
. | TRBJ2-6 | . | TRBV4-1 | TGCGCCAGCAGCCAAGAAAACAGGATCCACTCTGGGGCCAACGTCCTGACTTTC | CASSQENRIHSGANVLTF
. | TRBJ1-1 | . | TRBV7-2 | TGTGCCAGCAGCTTAATTCCCGGGGGGGTCACTGAAGCTTTCTTT | CASSLIPGGVTEAFF
. | TRBJ2-3 | . | TRBV6-2/TRBV6-3 | TGTGCCAGCAGTAATTCCGGAGATACGCAGTATTTT | CASSNSGDTQYF
. | TRBJ1-3 | TRBD1 | TRBV18 | TGTGCCAGCTCACCGACCGGGACAGGGGCCGGAAACACCATATATTTT | CASSPTGTGAGNTIYF
few | TRBJ1-2 | TRBD1 | TRBV28 | TGTGCCAGCAGTTTAGGAGGGACAGAGGCGGAGGGCTACACCTTC | CASSLGGTEAEGYTF
few | TRBJ1-6 | TRBD1 | TRBV6-5 | TGTGCCAGCACCCCTTTGACAGGGGCAACTTCACCCCTCCACTTT | CASTPLTGATSPLHF
. | TRBJ1-5 | TRBD1 | TRBV15 | TGTGCCACCAGCAGAAACAGGGGGAGGGAGCCCCAGCATTTT | CATSRNRGREPQHF
once | TRBJ2-1 | TRBD2 | TRBV4-3 | TGCGCCAGCAGCCTAGCGGGAAGGGCTATCAATGAGCAGTTCTTC | CASSLAGRAINEQFF
. | TRBJ1-5 | . | TRBV16 | TGTGCCAGCAGCCCCGCCCATACAGGTCAGCCCCAGCATTTT | CASSPAHTGQPQHF
few | TRBJ1-5 | . | TRBV6-6 | TGTGCCAGCAGTTCGGATCAGCCCCAGCATTTT | CASSSDQPQHF
. | TRBJ1-6 | . | TRBV5-1 | TGCGCCAGCAGCTTGGAAGGGAGCTCCTATAATTCACCCCTCCACTTT | CASSLEGSSYNSPLHF
. | TRBJ1-6 | . | TRBV7-2 | TGTGCCAGCAGCTTAGGTGGACAGAGTAATTCACCCCTCCACTTT | CASSLGGQSNSPLHF
. | TRBJ2-3 | TRBD1 | TRBV24-1 | TGTGCCACCAGTGACCGCCGGGACAGAAAGCCAGATACGCAGTATTTT | CATSDRRDRKPDTQYF
. | TRBJ1-5 | . | TRBV5-1 | TGCGCCCCACTCGCACATCAGCCCCAGCATTTT | CAPLAHQPQHF
few | TRBJ2-7 | TRBD1 | TRBV5-1 | TGCGCCAGCAGCCGAGACAGGGACTACGAGCAGTACTTC | CASSRDRDYEQYF
. | TRBJ2-1 | . | TRBV7-3 | TGTGCCAGCAGCCTCGTTGTTAGCACCTTCAATGAGCAGTTCTTC | CASSLVVSTFNEQFF
. | TRBJ2-2 | . | TRBV30 | TGTGCCTGGAGGCACAGTAACACCGGGGAGCTGTTTTTT | CAWRHSNTGELFF
. | TRBJ1-5 | TRBD1 | TRBV14 | TGTGCCAGCAGCCAAGTTGACAGGGAGAATCAGCCCCAGCATTTT | CASSQVDRENQPQHF
few | TRBJ2-2 | TRBD1 | TRBV28 | TGTGCCAGCAGTTTAGGGGGACAGGACACCGGGGAGCTGTTTTTT | CASSLGGQDTGELFF
. | TRBJ2-3 | . | TRBV7-3 | TGTGCCAGCAGCTTAGGAGGGCTTTTAGATGATACGCAGTATTTT | CASSLGGLLDDTQYF
. | TRBJ1-5 | TRBD1 | TRBV7-8 | TGTGCCAGCAGCCGAGGAGTGACAGGGGGCAATCAGCCCCAGCATTTT | CASSRGVTGGNQPQHF
. | TRBJ2-1 | . | TRBV11-2 | TGTGCCAGCAGCATCGTGGGAGGAGCCCGAAACAATGAGCAGTTCTTC | CASSIVGGARNNEQFF
. | TRBJ2-7 | . | TRBV5-6 | TGTGCCAGCAGCTTGGCCGGGTCATTATACGAGCAGTACTTC | CASSLAGSLYEQYF
few | TRBJ1-1 | . | TRBV7-3 | TGTGCCAGCAGCTTGGACAAGTTCACTGAAGCTTTCTTT | CASSLDKFTEAFF
. | TRBJ2-7 | TRBD2 | TRBV2 | TGTGCCAGCAGGAAACTAGCGGATACCCACGAGCAGTACTTC | CASRKLADTHEQYF
. | TRBJ2-1 | . | TRBV30 | TGTGCCTGGAGCGAGGGGCGGGGCTGGGCCAATGAGCAGTTCTTC | CAWSEGRGWANEQFF
. | TRBJ2-5 | . | TRBV27 | TGTGCCAGCAAACGGAGGGGAGGTGGCCAAGAGACCCAGTACTTC | CASKRRGGGQETQYF
. | TRBJ2-5 | TRBD1 | TRBV19 | TGTGCCACTCACCGGACAGGGGAAGAGACCCAGTACTTC | CATHRTGEETQYF
. | TRBJ1-5 | . | TRBV18 | TGTGCCAGCTCACCGGGAAGGACAGCTAGCAATCAGCCCCAGCATTTT | CASSPGRTASNQPQHF
. | TRBJ2-1 | TRBD2 | TRBV7-9 | TGTGCCAGCAGCCCGTCCGGGACTAGCGGCGGTTGGGAGCAGTTCTTC | CASSPSGTSGGWEQFF
. | TRBJ1-3 | . | TRBV30 | TGTGCCTGGACGACGGCGGGGTTAGGAAACACCATATATTTT | CAWTTAGLGNTIYF
. | TRBJ2-1 | . | TRBV7-2 | TGTGCCAGCAGCTTAAGAGGACCAACTAGCAGTGAGCAGTTCTTC | CASSLRGPTSSEQFF
once | TRBJ1-2 | . | TRBV29-1 | TGCAGCGTTGGAACCCCACGAGCAGGGGATTATGGCTACACCTTC | CSVGTPRAGDYGYTF
. | TRBJ1-1 | TRBD1 | TRBV28 | TGTGCCAGCAGTTTTACAGGGGCGCAAGGAGCTTTCTTT | CASSFTGAQGAFF
. | TRBJ1-1 | TRBD1 | TRBV3-1/TRBV3-2 | TGTGCCAGCAGCACATTGACAGGGTCGGCTTTCTTT | CASSTLTGSAFF